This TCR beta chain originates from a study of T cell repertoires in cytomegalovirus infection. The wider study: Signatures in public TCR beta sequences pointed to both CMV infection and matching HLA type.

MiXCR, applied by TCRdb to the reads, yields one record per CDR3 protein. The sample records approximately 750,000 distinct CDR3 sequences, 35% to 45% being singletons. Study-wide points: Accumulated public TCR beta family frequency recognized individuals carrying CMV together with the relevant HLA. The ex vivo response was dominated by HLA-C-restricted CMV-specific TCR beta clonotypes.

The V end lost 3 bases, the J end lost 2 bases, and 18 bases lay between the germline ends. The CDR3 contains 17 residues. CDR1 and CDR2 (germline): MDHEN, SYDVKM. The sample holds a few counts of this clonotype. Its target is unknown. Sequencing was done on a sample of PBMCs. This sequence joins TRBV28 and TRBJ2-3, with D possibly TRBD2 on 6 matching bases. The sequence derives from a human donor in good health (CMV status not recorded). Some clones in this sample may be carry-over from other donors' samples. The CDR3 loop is CASSLIRRELFTDTQYF. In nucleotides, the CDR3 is TGTGCCAGCAGTTTGATCCGGCGGGAACTATTCACAGATACGCAGTATTTT.